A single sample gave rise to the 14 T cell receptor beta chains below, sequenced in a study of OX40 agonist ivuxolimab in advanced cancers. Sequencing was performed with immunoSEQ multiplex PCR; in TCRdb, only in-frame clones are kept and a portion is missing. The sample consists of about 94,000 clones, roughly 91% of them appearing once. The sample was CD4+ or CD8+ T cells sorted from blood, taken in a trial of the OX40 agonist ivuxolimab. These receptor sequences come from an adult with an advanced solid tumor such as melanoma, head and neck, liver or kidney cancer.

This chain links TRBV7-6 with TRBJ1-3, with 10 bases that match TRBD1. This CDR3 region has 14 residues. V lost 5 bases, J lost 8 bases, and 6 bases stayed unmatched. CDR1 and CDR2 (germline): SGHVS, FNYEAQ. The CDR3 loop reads CASSPGQGGYTIYF. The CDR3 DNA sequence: TGTGCCAGCAGCCCAGGACAGGGGGGATACACCATATATTTT.

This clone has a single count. CDR3 nucleotides: TGCGCCAGCAGCTTGGAGCGGGTTAGCACAGATACGCAGTATTTT. As protein: CASSLERVSTDTQYF. The chain links TRBV5-1 to TRBJ2-3; D is possibly TRBD2 (6 bases). The CDR3 spans 15 residues. V was pared by 0 bases and J by 0 bases, with 8 bases between. Germline CDR1 SGHRS, CDR2 YFSETQ.

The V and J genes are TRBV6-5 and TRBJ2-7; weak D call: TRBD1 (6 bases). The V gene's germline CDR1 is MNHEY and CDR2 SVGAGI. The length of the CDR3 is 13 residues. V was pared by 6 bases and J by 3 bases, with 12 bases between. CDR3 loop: CASRSTGYYEQYF. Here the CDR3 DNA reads TGTGCCAGCAGAAGCACAGGGTACTACGAGCAGTACTTC.

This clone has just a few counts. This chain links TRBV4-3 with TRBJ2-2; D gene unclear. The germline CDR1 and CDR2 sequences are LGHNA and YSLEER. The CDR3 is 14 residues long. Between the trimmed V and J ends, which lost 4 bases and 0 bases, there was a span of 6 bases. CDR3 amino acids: CASSLGPNTGELFF. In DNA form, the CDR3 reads TGCGCCAGCAGCCTCGGGCCGAACACCGGGGAGCTGTTTTTT.

The CDR3 loop reads CASSANRVSGANVLTF. The CDR3 DNA sequence: TGTGCCAGCAGTGCGAACAGGGTCTCTGGGGCCAACGTCCTGACTTTC. The chain couples TRBV25-1 to TRBJ2-6, with a weak D call TRBD1 (6 bases). V was clipped by 4 bases and J by 0 bases, with 10 bases between them. This CDR3 spans 16 amino acids. Germline values: CDR1 MGHDK, CDR2 SYGVNS.

DNA for the CDR3: TGTGCCAGTAGACCGGGGCAGACAAACACTGAAGCTTTCTTT. Protein sequence: CASRPGQTNTEAFF. The rearrangement uses TRBV19 and TRBJ1-1; possible D gene TRBD1, 5 bases. Germline loops: CDR1 LNHDA, CDR2 SQIVND (reference sequence). The ends were cut back, 6 bases at V and 2 bases at J, with 13 bases in the middle. CDR3 length equals 14 residues.

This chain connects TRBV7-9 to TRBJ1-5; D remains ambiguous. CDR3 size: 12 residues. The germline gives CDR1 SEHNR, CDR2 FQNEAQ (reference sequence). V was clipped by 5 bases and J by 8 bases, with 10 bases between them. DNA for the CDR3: TGTGCCAGCAGCCAAGTGGGAGAGCCCCAGCATTTT. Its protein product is CASSQVGEPQHF. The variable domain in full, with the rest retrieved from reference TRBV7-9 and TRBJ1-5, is DTGVSQNPRHKITKRGQNVTFRCDPISEHNRLYWYRQTLGQGPEFLTYFQNEAQLEKSRLLSDRFSAERPKGSFSTLEIQRTEQGDSAMYLCASSQVGEPQHFGDGTRLSIL.

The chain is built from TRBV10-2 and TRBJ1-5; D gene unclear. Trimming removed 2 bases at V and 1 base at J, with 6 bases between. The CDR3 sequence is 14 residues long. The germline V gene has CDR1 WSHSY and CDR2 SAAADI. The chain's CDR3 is CASSETSSNQPQHF. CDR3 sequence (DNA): TGCGCCAGCAGTGAGACGAGCAGCAATCAGCCCCAGCATTTT.

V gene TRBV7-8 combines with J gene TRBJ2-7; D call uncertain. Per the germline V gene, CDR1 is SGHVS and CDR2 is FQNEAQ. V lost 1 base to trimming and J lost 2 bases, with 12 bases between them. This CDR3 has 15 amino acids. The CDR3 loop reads CASSLEVGRAYEQYF. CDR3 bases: TGTGCCAGCAGCTTAGAAGTCGGCCGCGCCTACGAGCAGTACTTC.

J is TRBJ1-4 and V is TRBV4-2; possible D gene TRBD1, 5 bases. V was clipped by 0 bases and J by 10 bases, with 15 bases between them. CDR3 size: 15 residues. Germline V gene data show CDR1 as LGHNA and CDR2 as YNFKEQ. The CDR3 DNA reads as TGTGCCAGCAGCCAAGAAAGCACAGGCGCCATAAAACTGTTTTTT. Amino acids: CASSQESTGAIKLFF.

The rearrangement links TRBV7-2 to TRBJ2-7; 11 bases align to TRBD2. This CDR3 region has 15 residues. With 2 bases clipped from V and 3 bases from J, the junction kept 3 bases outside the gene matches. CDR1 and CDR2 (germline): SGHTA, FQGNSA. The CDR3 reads CASSLRLAGYYEQYF. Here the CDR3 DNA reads TGTGCCAGCAGCTTACGACTAGCGGGGTACTACGAGCAGTACTTC. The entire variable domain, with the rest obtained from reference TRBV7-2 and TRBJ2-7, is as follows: GAGVSQSPSNKVTEKGKDVELRCDPISGHTALYWYRQSLGQGLEFLIYFQGNSAPDKSGLPSDRFSAERTGGSVSTLTIQRTQQEDSAVYLCASSLRLAGYYEQYFGPGTRLTVT.

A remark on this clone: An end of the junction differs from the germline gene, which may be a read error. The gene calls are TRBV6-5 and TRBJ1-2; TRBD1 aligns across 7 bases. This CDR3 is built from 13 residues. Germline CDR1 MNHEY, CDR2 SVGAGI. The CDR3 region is CASTEQGNYGCTF. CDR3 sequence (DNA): TGTGCCAGCACCGAACAGGGGAACTATGGCTGCACCTTC.

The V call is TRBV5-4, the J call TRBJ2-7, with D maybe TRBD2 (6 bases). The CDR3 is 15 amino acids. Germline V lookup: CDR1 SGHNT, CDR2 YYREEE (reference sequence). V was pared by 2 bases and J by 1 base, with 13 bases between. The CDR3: CASSLAAGRSYEQYF. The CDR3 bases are TGTGCCAGCAGCTTAGCGGCAGGGAGGTCCTACGAGCAGTACTTC.

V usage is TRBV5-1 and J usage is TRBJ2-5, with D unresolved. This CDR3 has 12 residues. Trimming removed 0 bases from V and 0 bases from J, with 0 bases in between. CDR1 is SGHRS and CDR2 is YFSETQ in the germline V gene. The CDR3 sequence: CASSLDQETQYF. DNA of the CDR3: TGCGCCAGCAGCTTGGACCAAGAGACCCAGTACTTC.